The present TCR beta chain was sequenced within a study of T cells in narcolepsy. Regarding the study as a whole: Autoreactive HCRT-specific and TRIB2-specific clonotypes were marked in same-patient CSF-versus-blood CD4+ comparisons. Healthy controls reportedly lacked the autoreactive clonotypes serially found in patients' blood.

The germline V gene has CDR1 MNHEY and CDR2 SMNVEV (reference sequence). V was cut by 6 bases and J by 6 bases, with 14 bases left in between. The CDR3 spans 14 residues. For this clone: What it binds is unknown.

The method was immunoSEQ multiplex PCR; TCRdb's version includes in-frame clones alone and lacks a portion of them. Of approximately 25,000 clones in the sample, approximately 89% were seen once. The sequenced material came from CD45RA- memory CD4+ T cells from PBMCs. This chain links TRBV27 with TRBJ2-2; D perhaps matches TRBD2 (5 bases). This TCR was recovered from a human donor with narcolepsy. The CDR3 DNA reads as TGTGCCAGCAGCCTATTAGCCGGGGCCGGGGAGCTGTTTTTT. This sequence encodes CASSLLAGAGELFF.